These 21 T cell receptor beta chains share one sample of origin, sequenced in a study of T cells after yellow fever vaccination. From the 5' RACE reads, TCRdb called clonotypes with MiXCR, one entry per CDR3 protein. The table has around 310,000 distinct CDR3 sequences, roughly 3.5% seen once. The input for sequencing was PBMCs, taken on the day of the yellow fever booster vaccination. These receptors all stem from a man between 18 and 29 years old who received the YFV17D yellow fever vaccine.

The chain links TRBV12-3 or TRBV12-4 to TRBJ1-2, with no clear D. V was trimmed by 7 bases and J by 8 bases, leaving 5 bases between them. The CDR3 loop spans 9 amino acids. DNA of the CDR3: TGTGCCAGCATCCCCGGCTACACCTTC. It is translated as CASIPGYTF.

The table lists this clonotype with a few counts. V usage is TRBV4-1 and J usage is TRBJ2-2; TRBD1 agrees at 9 bases. V trimming: 0 bases; J trimming: 7 bases; junction bases outside the gene matches: 6. The germline CDR1 and CDR2 sequences are MGHRA and YSYEKL. The CDR3 length is 16 residues. This CDR3 is CASSQEGTGTFGELFF. CDR3 sequence (DNA): TGCGCCAGCAGCCAAGAGGGGACAGGGACGTTCGGGGAGCTGTTTTTT.

The rearrangement links TRBV7-2 to TRBJ1-3, with a weak D call TRBD1 (6 bases). Trimming took 7 bases from V and 2 from J, leaving 15 bases between them. This CDR3 region has 15 residues. Germline lookup yields CDR1 SGHTA and CDR2 FQGNSA. CDR3 sequence reads: CASTRGGAAGNTIYF. In nucleotides, the CDR3 is TGTGCCAGCACCCGCGGGGGGGCAGCTGGAAACACCATATATTTT.

Many counts were recorded for this clonotype. J is TRBJ1-2 and V is TRBV7-9, with D possibly being TRBD1 (5 bases). V gave up 5 bases and J gave up 0 bases, with 13 bases separating them. Germline V gene lookup returns CDR1 SEHNR and CDR2 FQNEAQ (reference sequence). CDR3 size: 15 residues. CDR3 loop: CASSSSDSTNYGYTF. The CDR3 DNA follows: TGTGCCAGCAGCAGCAGTGACAGTACTAACTATGGCTACACCTTC.

V gene TRBV2 combines with J gene TRBJ1-2; perhaps TRBD1 as D (6 bases). The CDR3 consists of 14 residues. V was trimmed by 8 bases and J by 8 bases, leaving 21 bases between them. Germline CDR1 reads SNHLY; CDR2 reads FYNNEI. The CDR3 sequence is CASAWDKPAGGYTF. The CDR3 nucleotides are TGTGCCAGCGCTTGGGACAAACCGGCAGGGGGCTACACCTTC.

This clonotype was detected ten times or more. V and J are TRBV5-1 and TRBJ1-2; 8 bases map to TRBD1. V shed 7 bases and J 0 bases; nucleotides not matched to a gene: 14. This CDR3 comprises 17 residues. CDR1 is SGHRS and CDR2 is YFSETQ in the germline V gene. CDR3 region: CASRPGQVHEANYGYTF. CDR3 sequence (DNA): TGCGCCAGCCGGCCGGGACAGGTACATGAAGCTAACTATGGCTACACCTTC.

The V gene is TRBV20-1, the J gene TRBJ1-2; 7 bases align to TRBD1. The CDR3 loop spans 12 amino acids. Germline CDR1 reads DFQATT; CDR2 reads SNEGSKA (reference sequence). V shed 5 bases, J shed 8 bases, and the junction held 8 bases outside the gene matches. This CDR3 is CSAGDRVGGYTF. DNA for the CDR3: TGCAGTGCTGGTGACAGGGTAGGCGGCTACACCTTC.

J is TRBJ2-1 and V is TRBV20-1; D is undetermined. CDR1 is DFQATT and CDR2 is SNEGSKA in the germline V gene (reference sequence). V was cut by 5 bases and J by 3 bases, with 11 bases left in between. The CDR3 totals 13 residues. Here the CDR3 reads CSASDNHYNEQFF. CDR3 nucleotides: TGCAGTGCTTCCGACAACCACTACAATGAGCAGTTCTTC.

This clonotype came up many times. The chain is built from TRBV6-5 and TRBJ1-2, with D hard to call. Trimming cost V 0 bases and J 8 bases, with 13 bases left between them. Per germline, CDR1 MNHEY and CDR2 SVGAGI. The CDR3 is 14 residues long. Written as DNA, the CDR3 is TGTGCCAGCAGTTACTCCGTCAGGACGGGAGGCTACACCTTC. The encoded protein is CASSYSVRTGGYTF.

This clonotype was seen a handful of times. The V call is TRBV5-6, the J call TRBJ1-5; the D is unclear. Per the germline V gene, CDR1 is SGHDT and CDR2 is YYEEEE. There are 14 residues in the CDR3. With 4 bases removed from V and 4 bases from J, the gap between germline ends came to 12 bases. Here the CDR3 DNA reads TGTGCCAGCAGCCCTATGGACGGGAATCAGCCCCAGCATTTT. It translates to CASSPMDGNQPQHF.

This clonotype occurred many times. The V gene is TRBV28, the J gene TRBJ1-1; D call uncertain. CDR1 and CDR2 from the germline V gene are MDHEN and SYDVKM. The CDR3 length is 12 residues. V gave up 6 bases and J gave up 4 bases, with 9 bases separating them. In DNA form, the CDR3 reads TGTGCCAGCAGCAAAGAATTCACTGAAGCTTTCTTT. Translation gives CASSKEFTEAFF.

This clonotype was detected a few times. The rearrangement joins TRBV7-2 to TRBJ2-3; perhaps TRBD2 as D (7 bases). The V and J ends lost 5 bases and 5 bases respectively, with 17 bases between them. The length of the CDR3 is 15 residues. The germline gives CDR1 SGHTA, CDR2 FQGNSA. The CDR3 DNA sequence: TGTGCCAGCAGCAGGGGGGGGCTAGCAAAAGATACGCAGTATTTT. Amino acid sequence: CASSRGGLAKDTQYF. Variable domain in full (rest from reference TRBV7-2 and TRBJ2-3): GAGVSQSPSNKVTEKGKDVELRCDPISGHTALYWYRQSLGQGLEFLIYFQGNSAPDKSGLPSDRFSAERTGGSVSTLTIQRTQQEDSAVYLCASSRGGLAKDTQYFGPGTRLTVL.

This clonotype occurred a few times. The J gene is TRBJ1-3, the V gene TRBV10-3; TRBD1 matches at 8 bases. The length of the CDR3 is 14 residues. The ends lost 5 bases at V and 1 base at J; junction bases unmatched: 1. Germline values: CDR1 ENHRY, CDR2 SYGVKD. CDR3 nucleotides: TGTGCCATCAGTCGACAGGGGTCTGGAAACACCATATATTTT. The encoded protein is CAISRQGSGNTIYF.

The rearrangement uses TRBV7-2 and TRBJ2-4, with 12 positions matching TRBD2. Trimming at V came to 1 base and at J to 6 bases, leaving 10 bases not matched to a gene. The CDR3 sequence is 18 residues long. Germline V gene data show CDR1 as SGHTA and CDR2 as FQGNSA. The CDR3: CASSLVSLTSGGRNIQYF. CDR3 in DNA: TGTGCCAGCAGCTTAGTTTCCCTTACTAGCGGGGGGCGAAACATTCAGTACTTC.

A few counts support this clonotype. Here the CDR3 DNA reads TGTGCCAGCAGTTCCTGGGACAGGAGGGAGACCCAGTACTTC. This codes for CASSSWDRRETQYF. The chain employs TRBV12-3 or TRBV12-4 and TRBJ2-5, with 8 bases identical to TRBD1. Trimming at V came to 4 bases and at J to 5 bases, leaving 6 bases not matched to a gene. This CDR3 spans 14 amino acids.

This clonotype has ten or more counts. The genes are TRBV28 and TRBJ2-7; 7 bases line up with TRBD1. V trimming: 7 bases; J trimming: 3 bases; junction bases outside the gene matches: 6. The germline CDR1 and CDR2 sequences are MDHEN and SYDVKM. The CDR3 sequence is 13 residues long. The CDR3 is CASTTGQSYEQYV. The CDR3 nucleotides are TGTGCCAGCACCACGGGACAGAGCTACGAGCAGTACGTC.

This clonotype was observed many times. This chain links TRBV13 with TRBJ2-1; 16 bases fit TRBD2. This CDR3 contains 16 residues. With V trimmed by 5 bases and J by 10 bases, 8 bases remained unmatched. CDR1 is PRHDT and CDR2 is FYEKMQ in the germline V gene (reference sequence). The CDR3, as DNA: TGTGCCAGCAGCCGCGGGACTAGCGGGGGGGCAGGGGAGCAGTTCTTC. Its translation is CASSRGTSGGAGEQFF.

This clonotype was detected many times. The J gene is TRBJ1-1, the V gene TRBV27; 7 positions match TRBD1. J lost 4 bases, V lost 9 bases, and 11 bases had no gene match. There are 14 residues in the CDR3. The germline CDR1 and CDR2 sequences are MNHEY and SMNVEV (reference sequence). Here the CDR3 DNA reads TGTGCCAGTGGTTGGCAGGGGGTCGGCACTGAAGCTTTCTTT. Protein product: CASGWQGVGTEAFF.

This clonotype was seen many times. This chain connects TRBV20-1 to TRBJ2-7; D tentatively reads TRBD1 or TRBD2 (5 bases each). Deletions cut 3 bases from V and 0 bases from J, with 12 bases between. This CDR3 has 14 residues. Per germline, CDR1 DFQATT and CDR2 SNEGSKA (reference sequence). CDR3 region: CSASPPGSSYEQYF. In DNA form, the CDR3 reads TGCAGTGCTAGTCCGCCAGGGAGCTCCTACGAGCAGTACTTC.

This chain joins TRBV7-8 and TRBJ2-7; tentatively, D is TRBD1 or TRBD2 (5 bases each). The CDR3 runs to 17 residues. CDR1 and CDR2 from the germline V gene are SGHVS and FQNEAQ. V lost 5 bases and J lost 0, with 20 bases in between. The CDR3 loop is CASSTRPGTRSSYEQYF. CDR3 in DNA: TGTGCCAGCAGCACCCGCCCAGGGACGAGGAGCTCCTACGAGCAGTACTTC. The full variable domain, with the rest looked up from reference TRBV7-8 and TRBJ2-7, is GAGVSQSPRYKVAKRGQDVALRCDPISGHVSLFWYQQALGQGPEFLTYFQNEAQLDKSGLPSDRFFAERPEGSVSTLKIQRTQQEDSAVYLCASSTRPGTRSSYEQYFGPGTRLTVT.

This clonotype was observed a few times. The V and J genes are TRBV11-2 and TRBJ2-5; TRBD2 agrees at 9 bases. V shed 5 bases and J 7 bases; nucleotides not matched to a gene: 11. Germline V lookup: CDR1 SGHAT, CDR2 FQNNGV. There are 15 residues in the CDR3. The CDR3 bases are TGTGCCAGCAGCGCCCCTCTAGCGGGGCTGGGGACCCAGTACTTC. This translates into CASSAPLAGLGTQYF. The variable domain in full, with the rest retrieved from reference TRBV11-2 and TRBJ2-5, is EAGVAQSPRYKIIEKRQSVAFWCNPISGHATLYWYQQILGQGPKLLIQFQNNGVVDDSQLPKDRFSAERLKGVDSTLKIQPAKLEDSAVYLCASSAPLAGLGTQYFGPGTRLLVL.